The sequence of this T cell receptor (beta chain) was determined in a study of T cells in Graves' hyperthyroidism and ophthalmopathy. Amplified TCR beta CDR3 regions derived from RNA transcripts. Primed by the HTBI set, a first-round RT-PCR was run on the TCR CDR3. TCRdb re-derived calls from the multiplex PCR reads in MiXCR, one entry per CDR3 protein. This table has about 560,000 distinct CDR3 sequences, around a sixth appearing once. It was considered stable Graves' hyperthyroidism when ophthalmopathy did not progress within 18 months. Not enrolled were patients with uncontrolled infection, other autoimmune disease, pregnancy or lactation. The CDR3 loop spans 14 amino acids. Deletions cut 1 base from V and 2 bases from J, with 12 bases between. The germline CDR1 and CDR2 sequences are DFQATT and SNEGSKA (reference sequence).

Sample: blood. This rearrangement joins TRBV20-1 to TRBJ2-7; D not resolved. The receptor comes from a young woman with Graves' hyperthyroidism. This CDR3 reads CSARAERSPYEQYF. For the CDR3, the DNA is TGCAGTGCTAGAGCGGAGCGCTCGCCCTACGAGCAGTACTTC.